This T cell receptor (beta chain) was recovered during a study of shared clonotypes between healthy human individuals. Libraries were prepared by immunoSEQ multiplex PCR; TCRdb keeps only in-frame clonotypes and omits some of them. The table lists 520,000 or so clones, around 74% of them singletons. There were no recent acute infections or vaccinations among the donors, who were healthy HIV-negative adults. The sequence came from a woman between 35 and 50 years old in good health. Some clones in this sample may be carry-over from other donors' samples. The sample was PBMCs.

CDR3 residues: CASSYKTRSPSNEQFF. The CDR3 region has the DNA TGTGCCAGCAGTTACAAGACTCGATCCCCTTCCAATGAGCAGTTCTTC. V and J are TRBV6-6 and TRBJ2-1; D is uncertain. The CDR3 spans 16 residues. Trimming shortened V by 2 bases and J by 6 bases, and 17 bases separated the two germline ends. CDR1 and CDR2 (germline): MNHNY, SVGAGI (reference sequence).